Listed below are T cell receptor beta chains from one sample, sequenced in a study of CD8+ T cells in alopecia areata. Sequenced by immunoSEQ multiplex PCR; TCRdb stores in-frame clones only, minus some. The sample consists of 150,000 to 200,000 clones, 60% of them appearing once. Sequencing was performed on CD4+ T cells sorted from blood, taken at week 24, from a patient treated with tofacitinib. These receptor sequences come from a human donor with alopecia areata. CDR3s include the opening cysteine and the closing phenylalanine or tryptophan. Each record gives: CDR3 protein, CDR3 DNA, J gene, V gene, clone size, D gene. A D gene is named only where the DNA matches it firmly. Only some rows state a clone size, as once, few, many or a class for expanded clones.

CDR3: CASSQVTGPGYEQYF
DNA: TGCGCCAGCAGCCAAGTTACGGGTCCGGGCTACGAGCAGTACTTC
J: TRBJ2-7
V: TRBV4-3
size: .
D: .

CDR3: CASSPRDIQYF
DNA: TGTGCCAGCAGCCCGAGGGACATTCAGTACTTC
J: TRBJ2-4
V: TRBV11-2
size: few
D: .

CDR3: CASSFLTGTDTQYF
DNA: TGTGCCAGCAGCTTCTTGACGGGCACAGATACGCAGTATTTT
J: TRBJ2-3
V: TRBV11-2
size: once
D: .

CDR3: CASSLGSATSYEQYF
DNA: TGTGCCAGCAGCCTCGGATCGGCTACTTCCTACGAGCAGTACTTC
J: TRBJ2-7
V: TRBV7-2
size: few
D: .

CDR3: CSAIAGIDTQYF
DNA: TGCAGCGCGATAGCGGGGATAGATACGCAGTATTTT
J: TRBJ2-3
V: TRBV29-1
size: .
D: TRBD2

CDR3: CASSRDSGTGGYTF
DNA: TGTGCCAGCAGCCGGGACAGCGGGACCGGTGGCTACACCTTC
J: TRBJ1-2
V: TRBV5-5
size: .
D: TRBD1

CDR3: CASSYGYRYEQYF
DNA: TGTGCCAGCAGTTACGGGTACCGCTACGAGCAGTACTTC
J: TRBJ2-7
V: TRBV6-5
size: .
D: .

CDR3: CSVDGSSGANVLTF
DNA: TGCAGCGTTGATGGCTCCTCTGGGGCCAACGTCCTGACTTTC
J: TRBJ2-6
V: TRBV29-1
size: .
D: .

CDR3: CVLNGNSGNTIYF
DNA: TGTGTCTTGAACGGGAACTCTGGAAACACCATATATTTT
J: TRBJ1-3
V: TRBV30
size: few
D: .

CDR3: CASSLAPGTLYEQYF
DNA: TGCGCCAGCAGCTTGGCCCCCGGGACACTCTACGAGCAGTACTTC
J: TRBJ2-7
V: TRBV5-1
size: .
D: .

CDR3: CSVQMTTTRTDTQYF
DNA: TGCAGCGTCCAAATGACTACGACTCGCACAGATACGCAGTATTTT
J: TRBJ2-3
V: TRBV29-1
size: .
D: .

CDR3: CSVSGRISYGYTF
DNA: TGCAGCGTTTCAGGACGGATCAGCTATGGCTACACCTTC
J: TRBJ1-2
V: TRBV29-1
size: once
D: .

CDR3: CASSEEGLLTSEQYF
DNA: TGTGCCAGCAGCGAGGAGGGACTTCTGACAAGCGAGCAGTACTTC
J: TRBJ2-7
V: TRBV9
size: .
D: .

CDR3: CASSRLNTGELFF
DNA: TGTGCCAGCAGCCGACTAAATACCGGGGAGCTGTTTTTT
J: TRBJ2-2
V: TRBV9
size: few
D: .

CDR3: CASSIQGASGEAFF
DNA: TGTGCCAGCTCAATCCAGGGGGCGAGCGGTGAAGCTTTCTTT
J: TRBJ1-1
V: TRBV6-5
size: few
D: TRBD1

CDR3: CAWSVLRVGGYTF
DNA: TGTGCCTGGAGTGTACTCAGGGTAGGCGGCTACACCTTC
J: TRBJ1-2
V: TRBV30
size: few
D: .

CDR3: CSVRRTGELFF
DNA: TGCAGCGTGAGACGCACCGGGGAGCTGTTTTTT
J: TRBJ2-2
V: TRBV29-1
size: .
D: .

CDR3: CASRDSDTQYF
DNA: TGTGCCAGCAGGGACTCGGATACGCAGTATTTT
J: TRBJ2-3
V: TRBV6-5
size: .
D: .

CDR3: CATSRSPPGQSPYEQYF
DNA: TGTGCCACCAGCAGATCCCCTCCGGGACAGTCGCCCTACGAGCAGTACTTC
J: TRBJ2-7
V: TRBV15
size: .
D: TRBD1

CDR3: CAWAQGYNSPLHF
DNA: TGTGCCTGGGCTCAGGGGTATAATTCACCCCTCCACTTT
J: TRBJ1-6
V: TRBV30
size: .
D: .

CDR3: CASSVQGNYGYTF
DNA: TGTGCCAGCAGCGTACAGGGGAACTATGGCTACACCTTC
J: TRBJ1-2
V: TRBV9
size: .
D: .

CDR3: CASSSSGGAGEQFF
DNA: TGTGCCAGCAGCTCTAGCGGGGGGGCCGGTGAGCAGTTCTTC
J: TRBJ2-1
V: TRBV11-2
size: .
D: TRBD2

CDR3: CASSGRPLTSTDTQYF
DNA: TGTGCCAGCAGTGGGCGTCCTCTAACTAGCACAGATACGCAGTATTTT
J: TRBJ2-3
V: TRBV6-1
size: .
D: .

CDR3: CASSLAGGAWGYTF
DNA: TGTGCCAGCAGCTTAGCGGGGGGCGCCTGGGGCTACACCTTC
J: TRBJ1-2
V: TRBV7-8
size: once
D: .

CDR3: CASSQEEGSNYGYTF
DNA: TGCGCCAGCAGCCAAGAAGAAGGATCTAACTATGGCTACACCTTC
J: TRBJ1-2
V: TRBV4-3
size: few
D: .

CDR3: CAWSRPGQYGYTF
DNA: TGTGCCTGGAGTCGCCCGGGACAGTATGGCTACACCTTC
J: TRBJ1-2
V: TRBV30
size: once
D: TRBD1

CDR3: CASSYRSNQPQHF
DNA: TGTGCCAGCAGCTACAGGAGCAATCAGCCCCAGCATTTT
J: TRBJ1-5
V: TRBV7-2
size: few
D: .

CDR3: CASSQYLANSGANVLTF
DNA: TGCGCCAGCAGCCAATATCTAGCGAACTCTGGGGCCAACGTCCTGACTTTC
J: TRBJ2-6
V: TRBV4-3
size: .
D: .

CDR3: CASRTGVSDEQYF
DNA: TGTGCCAGCCGGACAGGGGTGAGCGACGAGCAGTACTTC
J: TRBJ2-7
V: TRBV2
size: .
D: TRBD1

CDR3: CAWSVLQGRTF
DNA: TGTGCCTGGAGTGTACTGCAGGGTAGGACCTTC
J: TRBJ1-2
V: TRBV30
size: .
D: .

CDR3: CASSLGDGPYGYTF
DNA: TGTGCCAGCAGCTTAGGAGACGGACCCTATGGCTACACCTTC
J: TRBJ1-2
V: TRBV7-2
size: .
D: .

CDR3: CSVASGKGTSGYNEQFF
DNA: TGCAGCGTTGCTTCAGGGAAAGGCACTAGCGGTTACAATGAGCAGTTCTTC
J: TRBJ2-1
V: TRBV29-1
size: .
D: TRBD2

CDR3: CASSWADNNEQFF
DNA: TGCGCCAGCAGCTGGGCGGACAACAATGAGCAGTTCTTC
J: TRBJ2-1
V: TRBV5-1
size: .
D: .

CDR3: CAWSSTGGNEKLFF
DNA: TGTGCCTGGAGTTCGACAGGGGGGAATGAAAAACTGTTTTTT
J: TRBJ1-4
V: TRBV30
size: .
D: TRBD1

CDR3: CSVRDRGDQPQHF
DNA: TGCAGCGTCCGGGACAGGGGAGATCAGCCCCAGCATTTT
J: TRBJ1-5
V: TRBV29-1
size: few
D: TRBD1

CDR3: CASSVVAGETQYF
DNA: TGTGCCAGCAGCGTAGTCGCAGGGGAGACCCAGTACTTC
J: TRBJ2-5
V: TRBV9
size: .
D: .

CDR3: CASRQSGYTGELFF
DNA: TGTGCCAGCAGACAAAGCGGATACACCGGGGAGCTGTTTTTT
J: TRBJ2-2
V: TRBV28
size: .
D: .

CDR3: CASGLMDTEAFF
DNA: TGTGCTAGTGGTTTGATGGATACTGAAGCTTTCTTT
J: TRBJ1-1
V: TRBV12-5
size: .
D: .

CDR3: CASRPWDEQFF
DNA: TGTGCCAGCAGGCCCTGGGATGAGCAGTTCTTC
J: TRBJ2-1
V: TRBV6-1
size: .
D: .

CDR3: CAISESTDTDGYTF
DNA: TGTGCCATCAGTGAGTCAACTGATACTGATGGCTACACCTTC
J: TRBJ1-2
V: TRBV10-3
size: few
D: .

CDR3: CAWRLSGANVLTF
DNA: TGTGCCTGGAGGCTCTCTGGGGCCAACGTCCTGACTTTC
J: TRBJ2-6
V: TRBV30
size: .
D: .

CDR3: CASSQATGSYYEQYF
DNA: TGCGCCAGCAGCCAGGCTACAGGGTCTTACTACGAGCAGTACTTC
J: TRBJ2-7
V: TRBV4-3
size: .
D: .

CDR3: CSARDSGYEQYF
DNA: TGCAGCGCCCGGGACAGTGGGTACGAGCAGTACTTC
J: TRBJ2-7
V: TRBV29-1
size: .
D: TRBD1

CDR3: CASSYVRDTQYF
DNA: TGTGCCAGCAGTTACGTCCGCGATACGCAGTATTTT
J: TRBJ2-3
V: TRBV6-6
size: few
D: .

CDR3: CASSVTVSPLHF
DNA: TGTGCCAGCAGTGTTACAGTCTCACCCCTCCACTTT
J: TRBJ1-6
V: TRBV2
size: .
D: .

CDR3: CASSLMWGEQFF
DNA: TGTGCCAGCAGTTTGATGTGGGGGGAGCAGTTCTTC
J: TRBJ2-1
V: TRBV27
size: .
D: .

CDR3: CAWNKGEGTEAFF
DNA: TGTGCCTGGAACAAAGGGGAGGGCACTGAAGCTTTCTTT
J: TRBJ1-1
V: TRBV30
size: few
D: .

CDR3: CASSLASRGDNEQFF
DNA: TGTGCCAGCAGCTTGGCGAGTCGGGGGGACAATGAGCAGTTCTTC
J: TRBJ2-1
V: TRBV5-4
size: many
D: TRBD2

CDR3: CASSTEGHSYEQYF
DNA: TGCGCCAGCAGCACGGAGGGTCACTCCTACGAGCAGTACTTC
J: TRBJ2-7
V: TRBV5-1
size: .
D: .

CDR3: CATSSQTGTISYNEQFF
DNA: TGTGCCACCAGCAGCCAAACCGGGACTATCTCCTACAATGAGCAGTTCTTC
J: TRBJ2-1
V: TRBV15
size: .
D: TRBD2

CDR3: CAGHSGGTDTQYF
DNA: TGTGCCGGCCATAGCGGAGGCACAGATACGCAGTATTTT
J: TRBJ2-3
V: TRBV30
size: .
D: .

CDR3: CATSRDPGPYEQYF
DNA: TGTGCCACCAGCAGAGATCCCGGCCCCTACGAGCAGTACTTC
J: TRBJ2-7
V: TRBV15
size: few
D: .

CDR3: CASSLGGLLGQETQYF
DNA: TGTGCCAGCAGCTTGGGGGGTCTTTTGGGGCAGGAGACCCAGTACTTC
J: TRBJ2-5
V: TRBV5-6
size: few
D: .

CDR3: CSVPGQGLLLTF
DNA: TGCAGCGTCCCCGGACAGGGGTTATTGCTCACCTTC
J: TRBJ1-2
V: TRBV29-1
size: .
D: TRBD1

CDR3: CASSPTGQDYYGYTF
DNA: TGTGCCAGCAGCCCCACCGGACAGGATTACTATGGCTACACCTTC
J: TRBJ1-2
V: TRBV9
size: .
D: TRBD1

CDR3: CSVAGSTGETEAFF
DNA: TGCAGCGTTGCGGGGTCCACGGGAGAGACTGAAGCTTTCTTT
J: TRBJ1-1
V: TRBV29-1
size: .
D: .

CDR3: CAWSPGQGYYGYTF
DNA: TGTGCCTGGAGTCCGGGACAGGGATACTATGGCTACACCTTC
J: TRBJ1-2
V: TRBV30
size: few
D: TRBD1